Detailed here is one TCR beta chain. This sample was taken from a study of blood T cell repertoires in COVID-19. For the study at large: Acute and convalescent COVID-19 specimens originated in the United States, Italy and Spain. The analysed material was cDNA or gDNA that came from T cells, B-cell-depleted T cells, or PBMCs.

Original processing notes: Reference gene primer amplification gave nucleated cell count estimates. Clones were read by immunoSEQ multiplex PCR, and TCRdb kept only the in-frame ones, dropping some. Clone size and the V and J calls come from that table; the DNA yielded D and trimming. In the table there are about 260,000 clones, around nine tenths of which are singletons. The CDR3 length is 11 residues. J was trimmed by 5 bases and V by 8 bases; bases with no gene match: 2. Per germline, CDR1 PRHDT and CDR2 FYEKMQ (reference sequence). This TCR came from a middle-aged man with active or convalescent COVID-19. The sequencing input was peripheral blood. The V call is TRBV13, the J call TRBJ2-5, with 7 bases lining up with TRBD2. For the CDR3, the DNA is TGTGCCAGCTCCGGGGGGGAGACCCAGTACTTC. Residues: CASSGGETQYF.